The 30 T cell receptor beta chains below come from one sample, sequenced in a study of graft-versus-host responses after intestinal transplantation. Repertoires were generated with immunoSEQ multiplex PCR, while TCRdb's copy carries only in-frame clones and drops some. The data contain tens of thousands of clones, around four fifths of them seen just once; the ten biggest clones take up 3.5%. The material sequenced was PBMCs, taken about 160 weeks after transplant. These receptor sequences come from a human patient who received an intestinal transplant, so some T cells may come from the graft donor.

This clone was recorded once. The gene calls are TRBV10-3 and TRBJ2-2; D is uncertain. From germline, CDR1 is ENHRY and CDR2 SYGVKD. With 0 bases removed from V and 4 bases from J, the gap between germline ends came to 3 bases. This CDR3 contains 13 residues. CDR3 DNA sequence: TGTGCCATCAGTGAGTCGCGCACCGGGGAGCTGTTTTTT. This gives the protein CAISESRTGELFF.

The CDR3 reads CASSFGARETQYF. In DNA form, the CDR3 reads TGCGCCAGCAGCTTTGGAGCCAGAGAGACCCAGTACTTC. The chain joins TRBV5-1 to TRBJ2-5, with no clear D. This CDR3 is 13 amino acids long. Germline V gene data show CDR1 as SGHRS and CDR2 as YFSETQ. The V end was cut by 2 bases, the J end by 4 bases, with 9 bases between.

The J gene is TRBJ1-2, the V gene TRBV27, with D possibly TRBD1 on 5 matching bases. Germline CDR1 and CDR2: MNHEY and SMNVEV (reference sequence). The CDR3 contains 15 residues. V was shortened by 5 bases and J by 0 bases, with 13 bases between the two germline ends. The CDR3, as DNA: TGTGCCAGCAGTAATACAGGCTATGCTAACTATGGCTACACCTTC. Protein sequence: CASSNTGYANYGYTF.

The chain carries TRBV27 and TRBJ1-4; TRBD1 aligns across 8 bases. The CDR3 length is 15 residues. Germline CDR1 is MNHEY and CDR2 is SMNVEV (reference sequence). The V gene end was trimmed by 6 bases and the J gene end by 8 bases; junction bases not matched to a gene: 11. The CDR3 DNA reads as TGTGCCAGCAGGAATGGACAGGGTCCCTTAGAAAAACTGTTTTTT. Translation: CASRNGQGPLEKLFF.

The chain recombines TRBV5-5 with TRBJ2-7; tentatively, D is TRBD1 (6 bases). The CDR3 consists of 15 residues. The V end was cut by 1 base, the J end by 2 bases, with 13 bases between. Looked up from germline, CDR1 is SGHKS and CDR2 is YYEKEE (reference sequence). The CDR3 DNA follows: TGTGCCAGCAGCTTGAGCTGGTCAGGGGCCTACGAGCAGTACTTC. Translating it yields CASSLSWSGAYEQYF.

This clone was seen more than once but under ten times. The chain uses TRBV10-1 and TRBJ1-1, with D maybe TRBD1 (5 bases). Trimming took off 2 bases at V and 8 bases at J, with 12 bases between the two ends. Germline CDR1 reads WNHNN; CDR2 reads SYGVQD (reference sequence). The CDR3 is 13 residues long. The CDR3 here is CASSEARQGEAFF. In nucleotides, the CDR3 is TGCGCCAGCAGTGAGGCAAGGCAGGGAGAAGCTTTCTTT.

This sequence joins TRBV2 and TRBJ2-6; TRBD2 is a possible D gene (5 bases). Germline V lookup: CDR1 SNHLY, CDR2 FYNNEI. The CDR3 runs 17 residues. Trimming pared 8 bases from V and 0 bases from J, leaving 17 bases between. The CDR3 region has the DNA TGTGCCAGCGACGGTCTAGCCGATGTCTCTGGGGCCAACGTCCTGACTTTC. Its translation is CASDGLADVSGANVLTF.

CDR3 protein: CASSPGLNTQYF. DNA of the CDR3: TGTGCCAGCAGCCCAGGGCTAAATACGCAGTATTTT. The chain uses TRBV11-2 and TRBJ2-3, with D tentatively TRBD1 (5 bases). Germline V gene data show CDR1 as SGHAT and CDR2 as FQNNGV. Trimming removed 5 bases at V and 7 bases at J, with 10 bases between. The CDR3 sequence is 12 residues long.

The V and J genes are TRBV9 and TRBJ1-2, with D possibly being TRBD1 (6 bases). Germline CDR1 is SGDLS and CDR2 is YYNGEE. This CDR3 is 17 amino acids long. With 0 bases removed from V and 4 bases from J, the gap between germline ends came to 19 bases. The CDR3 region is CASSVANKGGGVYGYTF. The DNA of the CDR3 is TGTGCCAGCAGCGTAGCAAATAAGGGGGGTGGCGTCTATGGCTACACCTTC.

This clone was detected a few times. V usage is TRBV6-5 and J usage is TRBJ1-6, with D tentatively TRBD1 (6 bases). Germline CDR1 reads MNHEY; CDR2 reads SVGAGI. The ends were cut back, 0 bases at V and 7 bases at J, with 13 bases in the middle. The CDR3 runs to 16 residues. CDR3 protein: CASSYSSLGQNSPLHF. The CDR3 region has the DNA TGTGCCAGCAGTTACTCGAGTCTCGGACAGAATTCACCCCTCCACTTT.

V is TRBV6-1 and J is TRBJ2-3; D unresolved. V dropped 5 bases and J dropped 4 bases, with 13 bases sitting between them. The CDR3 is 14 amino acids. From germline, CDR1 is MNHNS and CDR2 SASEGT. CDR3 loop: CASSSVVRADTQYF. CDR3 nucleotide sequence: TGTGCCAGCAGTTCGGTAGTTCGAGCAGATACGCAGTATTTT.

This rearrangement joins TRBV7-3 to TRBJ1-1; D perhaps matches TRBD1 (5 bases). V lost 5 bases to trimming and J lost 1 base, with 5 bases between them. This CDR3 comprises 12 residues. Looked up from germline, CDR1 is SGHTA and CDR2 is FQGTGA. CDR3 region: CASSTGNTEAFF. CDR3 DNA sequence: TGTGCCAGCAGCACAGGGAACACTGAAGCTTTCTTT.

The chain joins TRBV15 to TRBJ1-4, with unresolved D. CDR1 is LNHNV, CDR2 YYDKDF, per germline (reference sequence). Trimming left V 0 bases short and J 7 bases short, with 0 bases between. The CDR3 runs 11 residues. This CDR3 is CATSRDEKLFF. The CDR3 coding sequence is TGTGCCACCAGCAGAGATGAAAAACTGTTTTTT.

This clone showed up just once. The V gene is TRBV6-1, the J gene TRBJ2-6, with D perhaps matching TRBD1 or TRBD2 (5 bases each). Germline loops: CDR1 MNHNS, CDR2 SASEGT. Between the trimmed V and J ends, which lost 4 bases and 0 bases, there was a span of 19 bases. The CDR3 runs 19 residues. The CDR3 region is CASSGIFGAGFSGANVLTF. The CDR3 DNA is TGTGCCAGCAGTGGAATTTTCGGGGCTGGATTCTCTGGGGCCAACGTCCTGACTTTC.

V gene TRBV28 combines with J gene TRBJ1-2, with D uncertain. The CDR3 is 15 residues long. CDR1 MDHEN and CDR2 SYDVKM come from the germline V gene. The ends were cut back, 7 bases at V and 4 bases at J, with 19 bases in the middle. The CDR3 loop reads CASTLPPAAVYGYTF. The CDR3 region has the DNA TGTGCCAGCACCCTCCCCCCTGCGGCCGTCTATGGCTACACCTTC.

Comment on this clone: The junction departs from the called germline gene at one end, perhaps through a read error. V and J are TRBV28 and TRBJ2-7; tentatively, D is TRBD1 (7 bases). Germline V gene lookup returns CDR1 MDHEN and CDR2 SYDVKM. CDR3 length: 11 residues. CDR3 coding DNA: TGTGCCAGCAGTTCGAAGACAGGGACTCACTTC. It is translated as CASSSKTGTHF. The entire variable domain, with the rest obtained from reference TRBV28 and TRBJ2-7, is as follows: DVKVTQSSRYLVKRTGEKVFLECVQDMDHENMFWYRQDPGLGLRLIYFSYDVKMKEKGDIPEGYSVSREKKERFSLILESASTNQTSMYLCASSSKTGTHFGPGTRLTVT.

This clone has a handful of counts. The sample carries other DNA sequences with the same CDR3. The J gene is TRBJ1-1, the V gene TRBV18; D is undetermined. This CDR3 contains 13 residues. Germline V gene lookup returns CDR1 KGHSH and CDR2 LQKENI. Trimming cost V 2 bases and J 2 bases, with 6 bases left between them. CDR3 loop: CASSPKSNTEAFF. In DNA form, the CDR3 reads TGTGCCAGCTCACCAAAGTCAAACACTGAAGCTTTCTTT.

The rearrangement uses TRBV6-5 and TRBJ2-6; D not resolved. V dropped 2 bases and J dropped 0 bases, with 5 bases sitting between them. Germline V gene lookup returns CDR1 MNHEY and CDR2 SVGAGI. The CDR3 runs to 15 residues. CDR3 in DNA: TGTGCCAGCAGTTACACGGGCTCTGGGGCCAACGTCCTGACTTTC. Translation: CASSYTGSGANVLTF.

This rearrangement joins TRBV7-8 to TRBJ1-2, with D perhaps matching TRBD1 (5 bases). CDR3 length: 15 amino acids. Germline lookup yields CDR1 SGHVS and CDR2 FQNEAQ. V was shortened by 3 bases and J by 4 bases, with 15 bases between the two germline ends. The CDR3 here is CASSFGRRVPYGYTF. Written as DNA, the CDR3 is TGTGCCAGCAGCTTCGGTCGCAGGGTCCCCTATGGCTACACCTTC.

This clone appeared a single time. The chain combines TRBV19 with TRBJ1-5; possibly TRBD1 for D (5 bases). V was shortened by 5 bases and J by 5 bases, with 13 bases between the two germline ends. The CDR3 loop spans 14 amino acids. Germline V CDR1 and CDR2: LNHDA, SQIVND (reference sequence). CDR3 in DNA: TGTGCCAGTAGTCCCGGGGAGGGGTATCAGCCCCAGCATTTT. It codes for CASSPGEGYQPQHF.

This chain links TRBV20-1 with TRBJ2-7; TRBD2 matches 9 bases. Looked up from germline, CDR1 is DFQATT and CDR2 is SNEGSKA (reference sequence). Trimming removed 7 bases from V and 7 bases from J; junction bases left unmatched: 2. CDR3 length: 10 amino acids. CDR3 region: CSGLAVEQYF. The CDR3 region has the DNA TGCAGTGGACTAGCGGTTGAGCAGTACTTC.

This sequence joins TRBV5-1 and TRBJ2-1; D is tentatively TRBD1 or TRBD2 (5 bases each). Germline loops: CDR1 SGHRS, CDR2 YFSETQ. This CDR3 is built from 16 residues. V lost 3 bases and J 0 bases, leaving 13 bases between the germline ends. CDR3 region: CASSWGTGTSYNEQFF. CDR3 nucleotides: TGCGCCAGCAGCTGGGGGACGGGTACCTCCTACAATGAGCAGTTCTTC.

The rearrangement joins TRBV2 to TRBJ2-7; the match to TRBD2 covers 16 bases. The length of the CDR3 is 17 residues. J was trimmed by 3 bases and V by 3 bases; bases with no gene match: 5. Germline CDR1 reads SNHLY; CDR2 reads FYNNEI. The CDR3 region is CASSEPGLAGGDYEQYF. The CDR3 region has the DNA TGTGCCAGCAGTGAGCCGGGACTAGCGGGAGGGGACTACGAGCAGTACTTC.

The chain couples TRBV6-1 to TRBJ2-1; 12 bases are shared with TRBD2. Germline CDR1 MNHNS, CDR2 SASEGT. After removal of 0 bases from V and 9 bases from J, the junction contained 9 bases not matched to a gene. This CDR3 is built from 17 residues. This CDR3 reads CASSEAGLAGGRREQFF. In DNA, the CDR3 is TGTGCCAGCAGTGAAGCGGGGCTAGCGGGGGGGCGTCGTGAGCAGTTCTTC.

The chain joins TRBV28 to TRBJ2-7, with 8 bases matching TRBD1. The germline gives CDR1 MDHEN, CDR2 SYDVKM. J lost 0 bases, V lost 8 bases, and 6 bases had no gene match. There are 14 residues in the CDR3. DNA of the CDR3: TGTGCCAGCCTTCGGACAGGGCTCTCCTACGAGCAGTACTTC. Its protein is CASLRTGLSYEQYF. The complete variable domain, with remaining parts taken from reference TRBV28 and TRBJ2-7, reads DVKVTQSSRYLVKRTGEKVFLECVQDMDHENMFWYRQDPGLGLRLIYFSYDVKMKEKGDIPEGYSVSREKKERFSLILESASTNQTSMYLCASLRTGLSYEQYFGPGTRLTVT.

The sample holds one count of this clone. This chain connects TRBV6-6 to TRBJ1-6; 8 nucleotides agree with TRBD1. Looked up from germline, CDR1 is MNHNY and CDR2 is SVGAGI (reference sequence). The CDR3 sequence is 15 residues long. V gave up 6 bases and J gave up 8 bases; unmatched junction bases: 9. CDR3 DNA sequence: TGTGCCAGCAGCGACCACCGACAGGGGCATTCACCCCTCCACTTT. It encodes CASSDHRQGHSPLHF.

This chain joins TRBV28 and TRBJ2-1; D is uncertain. The ends were cut back, 2 bases at V and 4 bases at J, with 3 bases in the middle. The CDR3 runs to 12 residues. Germline lookup yields CDR1 MDHEN and CDR2 SYDVKM. The CDR3 loop reads CASSLVYNEQFF. In DNA form, the CDR3 reads TGTGCCAGCAGTTTAGTGTACAATGAGCAGTTCTTC.

The gene calls are TRBV27 and TRBJ2-7; TRBD1 matches 8 bases. Trimming removed 0 bases from V and 2 bases from J; junction bases left unmatched: 3. Per the germline V gene, CDR1 is MNHEY and CDR2 is SMNVEV (reference sequence). The CDR3 is 15 residues long. The DNA for the CDR3 is TGTGCCAGCAGTTTATCCGGGACAGGACCCTACGAGCAGTACTTC. It is translated as CASSLSGTGPYEQYF.

The genes are TRBV18 and TRBJ1-6, with 7 bases fitting TRBD1. The CDR3 has 15 residues. The junction had 4 bases not matched to a gene; V was cut back by 3 bases and J by 5 bases. Germline-derived CDR1 and CDR2 are KGHSH and LQKENI. CDR3 loop: CASSPRDRDNSPLHF. In nucleotides, the CDR3 is TGTGCCAGCTCACCGCGGGACAGAGATAATTCACCCCTCCACTTT.

This chain links TRBV28 with TRBJ2-1; tentative D call: TRBD2 (7 bases). Trimming left V 7 bases short and J 1 base short, with 14 bases between. Germline CDR1 reads MDHEN; CDR2 reads SYDVKM. The CDR3 spans 15 residues. The chain's CDR3 is CASTQGGGSYNEQFF. CDR3 nucleotide sequence: TGTGCCAGCACACAGGGAGGGGGGTCCTACAATGAGCAGTTCTTC.